This T cell receptor beta chain was recovered during a study of T cell changes during pregnancy in multiple sclerosis. The V end lost 11 bases, the J end lost 6 bases, and 20 bases lay between the germline ends. Germline CDR1 is SNHLY and CDR2 is FYNNEI. The CDR3 spans 15 residues. Sequenced by immunoSEQ multiplex PCR; TCRdb stores in-frame clones only, minus some. The sample holds about 61,000 clones; 80% to 90% are singletons and the top ten take roughly 0.89%. Sequencing used peripheral blood, obtained in the first trimester of pregnancy. The V call is TRBV2, the J call TRBJ1-6, with a possible D match to TRBD1 (6 bases). The receptor was isolated from a female donor in good health, enrolled as a control in a pregnancy study. CDR3 sequence: CAARGDTPPNSPLHF. In nucleotides, the CDR3 is TGTGCCGCCCGAGGGGACACACCACCTAATTCACCCCTCCACTTT.